These T cell receptor beta chains were read from a single sample in a study of pediatric ulcerative colitis. Some clones are missing from TCRdb's copy, which holds only in-frame ones; the method was immunoSEQ multiplex PCR. In the table there are about 36,000 clones, around 78% of which are singletons. Sequenced input: gut tissue. These receptors originate from a boy between 10 and 17 years old with moderate ulcerative colitis. Each CDR3 is given with its conserved first and last residue. D genes are given only for firm matches. Size tells how often a clone was seen (once, few, many) or the class of an expanded clone, and some rows leave it out.

V gene	CDR3 length	J gene	clone size	D gene	CDR3 protein	CDR3 DNA
TRBV2	14	TRBJ2-7	-	-	CASKTSGTPTEQYF	TGTGCCAGCAAAACATCGGGGACTCCTACCGAGCAGTACTTC
TRBV5-6	13	TRBJ2-3	-	-	CASSREFTDTQYF	TGTGCCAGCAGCAGGGAGTTCACAGATACGCAGTATTTT
TRBV6-6	15	TRBJ2-7	-	-	CAPQRRTGGSYEQYF	TGTGCCCCCCAGCGTCGTACGGGCGGAAGCTACGAGCAGTACTTC
TRBV7-3	18	TRBJ2-6	-	-	CASSPKFDPYSGANVLTF	TGTGCCAGCAGCCCAAAGTTCGACCCATACTCTGGGGCCAACGTCCTGACTTTC
TRBV29-1	15	TRBJ2-5	few	TRBD1	CSVDPGQGLQETQYF	TGCAGCGTGGATCCGGGACAGGGACTACAAGAGACCCAGTACTTC
TRBV15	14	TRBJ2-1	-	TRBD2	CATRLAGPYNEQFF	TGTGCCACCCGACTAGCGGGACCATACAATGAGCAGTTCTTC
TRBV6-6	13	TRBJ1-5	few	-	CASTRDPYQPQHF	TGTGCCAGCACTCGCGACCCCTATCAGCCCCAGCATTTT
TRBV27	14	TRBJ2-7	-	-	CASSFLLAPYEQYF	TGTGCCAGCAGTTTTCTTCTAGCGCCCTACGAGCAGTACTTC
TRBV5-1	16	TRBJ2-3	once	TRBD2	CASSLFGQRESDTQYF	TGCGCCAGCAGCTTGTTCGGCCAGCGGGAGTCAGATACGCAGTATTTT
TRBV5-1	17	TRBJ2-4	-	-	CASSLGPGTVAKNIQYF	TGCGCCAGCAGCTTGGGTCCGGGGACGGTCGCCAAAAACATTCAGTACTTC
TRBV6-5	15	TRBJ2-3	-	-	CASTPGWGQTDTQYF	TGTGCCAGCACCCCCGGTTGGGGGCAAACAGATACGCAGTATTTT
TRBV7-2	15	TRBJ2-3	-	-	CASSPWGAERDTQYF	TGTGCCAGCAGCCCATGGGGGGCCGAGAGAGATACGCAGTATTTT
TRBV7-3	16	TRBJ2-7	-	-	CASSLIPGDSNYEQYF	TGTGCCAGCAGCTTAATCCCGGGGGACAGCAACTACGAGCAGTACTTC
TRBV28	13	TRBJ1-2	-	TRBD1	CASIRQGNYGYTF	TGTGCCAGCATCAGACAGGGGAACTATGGCTACACCTTC
TRBV7-2	15	TRBJ2-7	-	TRBD1	CASSLGGQATYEQYF	TGTGCCAGCAGCTTAGGGGGACAGGCCACCTACGAGCAGTACTTC
TRBV11-2	13	TRBJ1-1	-	-	CASSLFMNTEAFF	TGTGCCAGCAGCTTATTCATGAACACTGAAGCTTTCTTT
TRBV5-1	12	TRBJ2-7	-	-	CASNSQGAEQYF	TGCGCCAGCAATTCCCAGGGCGCCGAGCAGTACTTC
TRBV11-3	14	TRBJ2-1	-	-	CASSLNSGYNEQFF	TGTGCCAGCAGCTTAAATTCAGGGTACAATGAGCAGTTCTTC
TRBV18	16	TRBJ2-3	-	TRBD2	CASSPSGGGSTDTQYF	TGTGCCAGCTCACCGTCGGGGGGGGGAAGCACAGATACGCAGTATTTT
TRBV5-1	13	TRBJ1-1	-	-	CASSGGVGTEAFF	TGCGCCAGTAGTGGCGGGGTGGGCACTGAAGCTTTCTTT
TRBV5-1	13	TRBJ1-2	-	-	CASSPYEEAGYTF	TGCGCCAGCAGCCCCTACGAGGAGGCTGGCTACACCTTC
TRBV30	11	TRBJ2-3	-	-	CAWGVTDTQYF	TGTGCCTGGGGTGTTACAGATACGCAGTATTTT
TRBV4-2	16	TRBJ2-7	-	-	CASSQEGHQGSYEQYF	TGTGCCAGCAGCCAAGAAGGCCACCAGGGATCCTACGAGCAGTACTTC
TRBV28	16	TRBJ1-5	-	TRBD1	CASSSLDRGSHQPQHF	TGTGCCAGCAGTTCTCTCGACAGGGGGTCCCATCAGCCCCAGCATTTT
TRBV10-3	16	TRBJ2-7	-	TRBD2	CAIGTSAPTFSYEQYF	TGTGCCATCGGGACTAGCGCCCCTACATTCTCCTACGAGCAGTACTTC
TRBV7-9	15	TRBJ2-7	-	-	CASSLAQGPSYEQYF	TGTGCCAGCAGCTTAGCGCAGGGGCCTTCCTACGAGCAGTACTTC
TRBV7-9	15	TRBJ2-1	-	-	CASSFVLGAVRGQFF	TGTGCCAGCAGCTTCGTTTTGGGGGCGGTCCGCGGGCAGTTCTTC
TRBV7-9	14	TRBJ2-7	-	TRBD2	CASSILAGTNEQYF	TGTGCCAGCAGCATCTTAGCGGGGACGAACGAGCAGTACTTC
TRBV19	17	TRBJ2-5	-	-	CASSIALEGASRETQYF	TGTGCCAGTAGTATAGCCCTCGAGGGCGCGAGTCGAGAGACCCAGTACTTC
TRBV9	12	TRBJ1-4	-	TRBD1	CASSASGGKLFF	TGTGCCAGCAGCGCTTCAGGGGGGAAACTGTTTTTT
TRBV2	11	TRBJ1-2	few	-	CASSEEVIYTF	TGTGCCAGCAGTGAAGAGGTGATCTACACCTTC
TRBV10-3	16	TRBJ2-7	-	-	CAISESAGRGPYEQYF	TGTGCCATCAGTGAGTCGGCCGGACGGGGGCCCTACGAGCAGTACTTC
TRBV5-4	14	TRBJ2-7	few	-	CASSLGVGTYEQYF	TGTGCCAGCAGCTTGGGTGTGGGGACCTACGAGCAGTACTTC
TRBV10-1	13	TRBJ2-3	-	-	CASSEGLDWAQYF	TGCGCCAGCAGTGAAGGGCTGGATTGGGCGCAGTATTTT
TRBV10-3	12	TRBJ2-7	-	-	CAIGRNRGEQYF	TGTGCCATCGGACGCAACCGGGGCGAGCAGTACTTC
TRBV2	20	TRBJ2-1	-	TRBD2	CASSQPGGLAGLSSYNEQFF	TGTGCCAGCAGTCAACCGGGGGGACTAGCGGGACTCAGCTCCTACAATGAGCAGTTCTTC
TRBV19	14	TRBJ1-6	few	-	CASSDDRYNSPLHF	TGTGCCAGTAGTGACGACAGGTATAATTCACCCCTCCACTTT
TRBV4-1	16	TRBJ1-5	-	-	CASSQDTGHSNQPQHF	TGCGCCAGCAGCCAAGATACAGGCCATAGCAATCAGCCCCAGCATTTT
TRBV4-3	16	TRBJ1-6	-	TRBD1	CASSQDEGQENSPLHF	TGCGCCAGCAGCCAAGATGAGGGACAGGAGAATTCACCCCTCCACTTT
TRBV25-1	15	TRBJ2-1	-	-	CASSAQGYSYNEQFF	TGTGCCAGCAGTGCTCAGGGCTACTCCTACAATGAGCAGTTCTTC
TRBV29-1	15	TRBJ1-2	-	-	CSVDDGGPANYGYTF	TGCAGCGTTGATGACGGGGGCCCAGCTAACTATGGCTACACCTTC
TRBV7-2	13	TRBJ2-3	-	-	CASSSVAPDTQYF	TGTGCCAGCAGCTCAGTCGCCCCGGATACGCAGTATTTT
TRBV27	12	TRBJ2-7	-	-	CASSLRGGGRYF	TGTGCCAGCAGTTTACGAGGTGGAGGGCGGTACTTC
TRBV28	16	TRBJ1-1	few	TRBD1	CASSFVRDRANTEAFF	TGTGCCAGCAGTTTTGTAAGGGACAGGGCGAACACTGAAGCTTTCTTT
TRBV4-3	16	TRBJ2-1	-	TRBD1	CASSQDPSRGSDEQFF	TGCGCCAGCAGCCAGGACCCATCCAGGGGGTCGGATGAGCAGTTCTTC
TRBV30	11	TRBJ1-1	-	-	CAWSGYPKAFF	TGTGCCTGGAGTGGATACCCAAAAGCTTTCTTT